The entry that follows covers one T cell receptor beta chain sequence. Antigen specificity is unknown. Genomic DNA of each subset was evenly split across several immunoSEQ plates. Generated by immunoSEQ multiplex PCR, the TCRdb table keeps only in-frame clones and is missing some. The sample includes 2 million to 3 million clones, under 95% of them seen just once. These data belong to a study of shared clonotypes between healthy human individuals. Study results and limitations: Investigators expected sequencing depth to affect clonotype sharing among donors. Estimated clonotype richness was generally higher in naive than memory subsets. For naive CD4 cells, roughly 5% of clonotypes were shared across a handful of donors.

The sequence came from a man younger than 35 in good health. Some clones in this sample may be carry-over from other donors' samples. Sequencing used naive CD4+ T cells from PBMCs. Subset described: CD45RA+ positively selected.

CDR3: CASSLGWMPGKTIFSTDTQYF. In DNA, the CDR3 is TGCGCCAGCAGCTTGGGGTGGATGCCGGGGAAGACCATCTTTAGCACAGATACGCAGTATTTT. J is TRBJ2-3 and V is TRBV5-1, with D possibly matching TRBD2 (5 bases). Germline CDR1 is SGHRS and CDR2 is YFSETQ. V was shortened by 0 bases and J by 0 bases, with 26 bases between the two germline ends. The CDR3 is 21 amino acids.